These T cell receptor beta chains were read from a single sample in a study of OX40 agonist ivuxolimab in advanced cancers. Sequenced by immunoSEQ multiplex PCR; TCRdb stores in-frame clones only, minus some. The table has about 81,000 clones, 84% seen once. The sequencing used CD4+ or CD8+ T cells sorted from blood, collected in a trial of the OX40 agonist ivuxolimab. These receptors originate from an adult with an advanced solid tumor such as melanoma, head and neck, liver or kidney cancer. CDR3s include the opening cysteine and the closing phenylalanine or tryptophan. A D gene is named only where the DNA matches it firmly. A row's size may be missing; if present it is once, few, many or a size class.

cdr3_length j_call clone_size d_call v_call cdr3_aa cdr3_nt
15 TRBJ1-4 - TRBD1 TRBV7-2 CASSLGQGASGKLFF TGTGCCAGCAGCTTAGGTCAGGGGGCGTCGGGAAAACTGTTTTTT
12 TRBJ2-4 many TRBD1 TRBV11-3 CASRGTGNIQYF TGTGCCAGCAGGGGGACAGGGAACATTCAGTACTTC
15 TRBJ1-5 - TRBD1 TRBV28 CASSPGTGVSQPQHF TGTGCCAGCAGCCCCGGGACAGGGGTGTCTCAGCCCCAGCATTTT
14 TRBJ1-5 - - TRBV4-2 CASSQDLQGQPQHF TGTGCCAGCAGCCAAGATCTTCAAGGTCAGCCCCAGCATTTT
15 TRBJ1-2 - - TRBV4-1 CASSQEVAVNYGYTF TGCGCCAGCAGCCAAGAGGTCGCGGTTAACTATGGCTACACCTTC
14 TRBJ2-5 - - TRBV9 CASSVGLRTGVQYF TGTGCCAGCAGCGTTGGCCTTCGGACGGGTGTCCAGTACTTC
12 TRBJ2-7 - - TRBV18 CASSPDPSEQYF TGTGCCAGCTCACCGGACCCCTCCGAGCAGTACTTC
15 TRBJ1-5 - - TRBV2 CASSDQDWGNQPQHF TGTGCCAGCAGTGACCAGGATTGGGGCAATCAGCCCCAGCATTTT
14 TRBJ2-1 - - TRBV5-6 CASSGYRFRNEQFF TGTGCCAGCAGCGGCTACAGGTTTAGGAATGAGCAGTTCTTC
13 TRBJ2-5 - - TRBV7-2 CASTRQFQETQYF TGTGCCAGCACCAGACAGTTCCAAGAGACCCAGTACTTC
17 TRBJ2-7 - - TRBV5-6 CASSTLATNRPSYEQYF TGTGCCAGCAGTACACTCGCTACTAACAGGCCCTCCTACGAGCAGTACTTC
12 TRBJ1-1 - - TRBV9 CASSPWGTEAFF TGTGCCAGCAGCCCCTGGGGCACTGAAGCTTTCTTT
16 TRBJ2-7 - TRBD2 TRBV9 CASSPGASGSSYEQYF TGTGCCAGCAGCCCAGGGGCTAGCGGGAGCTCCTACGAGCAGTACTTC
14 TRBJ2-3 - TRBD2 TRBV30 CAWRRSGNTDTQYF TGTGCCTGGAGAAGAAGCGGGAACACAGATACGCAGTATTTT
16 TRBJ1-2 once TRBD1 TRBV2 CASSEGRDRVDYGYTF TGTGCCAGCAGTGAAGGTCGAGACAGGGTAGACTATGGCTACACCTTC